This is a list of T cell receptor beta chains from one sample in a study of CDR3 diversity in severe acne. MiXCR, run by TCRdb on the PCR reads, gives a single entry per CDR3 protein. The data hold about 90,000 distinct CDR3 sequences, with around half observed a single time. Sequenced: blood. Receptors originate from a male donor in good health, serving as a control. The CDR3 runs from the conserved cysteine through the conserved F or W. The D gene is left open where the match is weak. Only part of the rows carry a size: once, few, many, or a class if the clone is expanded.

size	V	D	J	CDR3	DNA
many	TRBV7-9	-	TRBJ1-6	CASSLQGGDASPLHF	TGTGCCAGCAGCTTGCAAGGCGGAGACGCTTCACCCCTCCACTTT
-	TRBV7-9	-	TRBJ1-3	CASSVLGDGNTIYF	TGTGCCAGCAGCGTCCTGGGGGATGGAAACACCATATATTTT
few	TRBV20-1	TRBD1	TRBJ1-1	CSPTRSPGGTEAFF	TGCAGTCCTACCAGGTCCCCAGGGGGCACTGAAGCTTTCTTT
-	TRBV20-1	-	TRBJ2-7	CSATDRSSYEQYF	TGCAGTGCAACCGACAGGAGCTCCTACGAGCAGTACTTC
-	TRBV20-1	TRBD2	TRBJ2-7	CSADASGSGYEQYF	TGCAGTGCGGACGCGAGCGGGAGTGGCTACGAGCAGTACTTC
many	TRBV6-5	TRBD1	TRBJ1-1	CASSPTPDRETEAFF	TGTGCCAGCAGTCCGACCCCCGACAGGGAAACTGAAGCTTTCTTT
many	TRBV29-1	-	TRBJ1-2	CSVRETRGTNYGYTF	TGCAGCGTACGCGAAACCCGAGGAACTAACTATGGCTACACCTTC
-	TRBV7-9	-	TRBJ1-1	CASSSPPPAGDLETEAFF	TGTGCCAGCAGCTCCCCCCCGCCGGCAGGGGACCTTGAAACTGAAGCTTTCTTT
many	TRBV24-1	TRBD1	TRBJ2-1	CATSDLTPEGAAYNEQFF	TGTGCCACCAGTGATTTGACCCCAGAGGGGGCCGCCTACAATGAGCAGTTCTTC
-	TRBV5-1	-	TRBJ2-3	CASSWTSTDTQYF	TGCGCCAGCAGCTGGACTAGCACAGATACGCAGTATTTT
many	TRBV25-1	TRBD1	TRBJ1-1	CASSVTDRGQTEAFF	TGTGCCAGCAGTGTCACGGACAGGGGGCAGACTGAAGCTTTCTTT
-	TRBV5-1	TRBD1	TRBJ1-3	CASSFLQLDRGHSGNTIYF	TGCGCCAGCAGCTTTCTCCAGCTGGACAGGGGTCACTCTGGAAACACCATATATTTT
-	TRBV2	TRBD1	TRBJ1-1	CASSLNGQGNTEAFF	TGTGCCAGCAGCCTTAACGGACAGGGGAACACTGAAGCTTTCTTT
-	TRBV25-1	TRBD1	TRBJ1-5	CASSQGTGRTSNQPQHF	TGCGCCAGCAGCCAAGGGACAGGCAGAACTAGCAATCAGCCCCAGCATTTT
many	TRBV5-1	TRBD2	TRBJ2-1	CASSWTSGSYEQFF	TGCGCCAGCAGCTGGACTAGCGGGAGCTATGAGCAGTTCTTC
medium-sized	TRBV10-3	-	TRBJ1-5	CAISPSGGDSNQPQHF	TGTGCCATCTCCCCGAGTGGAGGGGATAGCAATCAGCCCCAGCATTTT
few	TRBV10-3	-	TRBJ1-5	CATRMSREGNQPQHF	TGTGCCACCAGAATGAGCAGGGAAGGCAATCAGCCCCAGCATTTT
-	TRBV24-1	TRBD1	TRBJ2-7	CATNDGTDYEQYF	TGTGCCACCAATGACGGGACAGACTACGAGCAGTACTTC
few	TRBV5-6	-	TRBJ1-2	CASSFGLRDYGYTF	TGTGCCAGCAGCTTTGGGTTGCGGGACTATGGCTACACCTTC
-	TRBV25-1	-	TRBJ1-5	CAWDLGSNQPQHF	TGTGCCTGGGACCTAGGCAGCAATCAGCCCCAGCATTTT
many	TRBV2	TRBD1	TRBJ2-7	CASRGTGAYEQYF	TGTGCCAGCAGGGGGACAGGGGCCTACGAGCAGTACTTC
once	TRBV20-1	-	TRBJ1-1	CSVSRSEAFF	TGCAGTGTCTCTCGGTCAGAAGCTTTCTTT
few	TRBV7-8	-	TRBJ1-1	CASSLTGGTEAFF	TGTGCCAGCAGCTTAACAGGAGGCACTGAAGCTTTCTTT
-	TRBV25-1	TRBD1	TRBJ1-2	CASSELAGPRDRVLYGYTF	TGTGCCAGCAGTGAATTGGCAGGTCCCAGAGACAGGGTATTATATGGCTACACCTTC
few	TRBV7-9	-	TRBJ1-6	CASSLARGGRDNSPLHF	TGTGCCAGCAGCTTAGCGCGGGGTGGTCGGGATAATTCACCCCTCCACTTT
many	TRBV18	-	TRBJ2-3	CASAGGDTQYF	TGTGCCAGCGCCGGTGGGGATACGCAGTATTTT
-	TRBV20-1	TRBD2	TRBJ2-5	CSATRPGGQETQYF	TGCAGTGCTACCCGACCGGGGGGGCAAGAGACCCAGTACTTC
many	TRBV12-3/TRBV12-4	-	TRBJ1-3	CASTNSGNTIYF	TGTGCCAGCACCAACTCTGGAAACACCATATATTTT
-	TRBV15	-	TRBJ2-6	CATQREVSSGANVLTF	TGTGCCACCCAAAGAGAGGTCAGCTCTGGGGCCAACGTCCTGACTTTC
-	TRBV5-1	-	TRBJ1-1	CASSLEEMGTEAFF	TGCGCCAGCAGCTTGGAAGAGATGGGCACTGAAGCTTTCTTT
few	TRBV20-1	TRBD2	TRBJ2-7	CSARHTSGNSYEQYF	TGCAGTGCTAGACACACTAGCGGGAACTCCTACGAGCAGTACTTC
-	TRBV25-1	TRBD2	TRBJ2-1	CASNKRELDEQFF	TGTGCCAGCAACAAGCGGGAGCTCGATGAGCAGTTCTTC
many	TRBV19	TRBD1	TRBJ1-1	CASSMGTGVGEAFF	TGTGCCAGTAGTATGGGCACAGGGGTTGGGGAGGCTTTCTTT
-	TRBV7-9	TRBD2	TRBJ2-7	CASSQTSAYTYEQYF	TGTGCCAGCAGCCAGACTAGCGCGTACACCTACGAGCAGTACTTC
few	TRBV28	-	TRBJ2-7	CASSLWTSRDEQYF	TGTGCCAGCAGTTTATGGACTAGTCGGGACGAGCAGTACTTC
-	TRBV24-1	TRBD1	TRBJ2-2	CASKKQGAIGTGELFF	TGTGCCAGCAAAAAACAGGGGGCGATAGGCACCGGGGAGCTGTTTTTT
medium-sized	TRBV19	TRBD1	TRBJ2-7	CASSSLGQGTYEQYF	TGTGCCAGTAGTTCGCTGGGACAGGGGACCTACGAGCAGTACTTC
-	TRBV28	TRBD1	TRBJ2-2	CASSTTDRGGTGELFF	TGTGCCAGCAGTACGACGGACAGGGGGGGGACCGGGGAGCTGTTTTTT
few	TRBV18	TRBD1	TRBJ2-5	CASSPEFGTVQETQYF	TGTGCCAGCTCACCCGAATTCGGGACAGTCCAAGAGACCCAGTACTTC
few	TRBV3-1	-	TRBJ1-2	CASSQDSTGGGYTF	TGTGCCAGCAGCCAAGACAGTACAGGAGGTGGCTACACCTTC
many	TRBV5-6	TRBD2	TRBJ2-3	CASSWGGRGADTQYF	TGTGCCAGCAGCTGGGGGGGGCGGGGGGCAGATACGCAGTATTTT
-	TRBV29-1	TRBD2	TRBJ2-2	CSAVAGVGTGELFF	TGCAGCGCTGTAGCGGGAGTGGGCACCGGGGAGCTGTTTTTT
-	TRBV20-1	-	TRBJ1-2	CSAQGEANYGYTF	TGCAGTGCTCAAGGAGAGGCTAACTATGGCTACACCTTC
-	TRBV2	-	TRBJ2-7	CASPDPVGWRNEQYF	TGTGCCAGTCCAGACCCCGTGGGGTGGCGGAACGAGCAGTACTTC
-	TRBV11-2	-	TRBJ1-1	CASSSPESMNTEAFF	TGTGCCAGCAGCTCCCCGGAGTCCATGAACACTGAAGCCTTCTTT
few	TRBV3-1	-	TRBJ1-2	CASSFEQAIGYTF	TGTGCCAGCAGCTTTGAACAGGCCATTGGCTACACCTTC
many	TRBV6-4	-	TRBJ1-2	CASSAKGGGTSGYTF	TGTGCCAGCAGTGCAAAAGGCGGGGGCACGAGTGGCTACACCTTC
many	TRBV6-5	-	TRBJ2-2	CASSRGGELFF	TGTGCCAGCAGCCGGGGGGGGGAGCTGTTTTTT
-	TRBV11-2	TRBD1	TRBJ1-4	CASSFDRAGEKLFF	TGTGCCAGCAGCTTCGACAGGGCAGGGGAAAAACTGTTTTTT
few	TRBV15	-	TRBJ2-3	CATSRSATLTDTQYF	TGTGCCACCAGCAGGTCCGCTACCCTCACAGATACGCAGTATTTT
few	TRBV13	TRBD1	TRBJ1-2	CASSLMGQGGLYGYTF	TGTGCCAGCAGCTTAATGGGACAGGGGGGACTCTATGGCTACACCTTC
-	TRBV5-6	-	TRBJ2-6	CASSASGANVLTF	TGTGCCAGCAGTGCCTCTGGGGCCAACGTCCTGACTTTC
-	TRBV25-1	-	TRBJ1-5	CASSSQAYLDQPQHF	TGTGCCAGCAGTTCCCAGGCATACTTGGATCAGCCCCAGCATTTT
many	TRBV4-1	TRBD1	TRBJ2-7	CASSQPPGQGYEQYF	TGCGCCAGCAGCCAGCCCCCGGGACAGGGGTACGAGCAGTACTTC
-	TRBV25-1	-	TRBJ1-2	CASSESVFDGTYGYTF	TGTGCCAGCAGTGAATCCGTGTTTGATGGGACCTATGGCTACACCTTC
-	TRBV9	TRBD2	TRBJ2-1	CAGGGGGINEQLF	TGTGCCGGCGGGGGGGGGGGGATTAATGAGCAGCTCTTC
-	TRBV12-3/TRBV12-4	-	TRBJ1-6	CACRGFENSPLHF	TGTGCCTGCCGGGGCTTCGAGAATTCACCCCTCCACTTT
many	TRBV5-1	-	TRBJ1-5	CASSLSSNQPQHF	TGCGCCAGCAGCTTGAGCAGCAATCAGCCCCAGCATTTT
-	TRBV7-2	-	TRBJ1-3	CASIQGPSGNTIYF	TGTGCCAGCATTCAGGGGCCCTCTGGAAACACCATATATTTT